This TCR beta chain was captured by sequencing in a study of blood T cell repertoires in COVID-19. As for the study in general: Sites in the United States, Italy and Spain provided acute and convalescent COVID-19 samples. T cells, B-cell-depleted T cells, or PBMCs supplied cDNA or gDNA.

The CDR3 sequence is 14 residues long. J gave up 11 bases and V 5 bases, and 14 bases lay outside the gene matches. Germline V lookup: CDR1 MNHEY, CDR2 SVGAGI. Generated by immunoSEQ multiplex PCR, the TCRdb table keeps only in-frame clones and is missing some. The sample lists 310,000 or so clones, more than 80% occurring once. The receptor's source is a man younger than 35 who had recovered from COVID-19. The chain combines TRBV6-5 with TRBJ1-1; TRBD1 matches 7 bases. Sequencing was performed on peripheral blood. The DNA of the CDR3 is TGTGCCAGCAGTACGCAGGGACAGCCGTTTCGGGCTTTCTTT. It codes for CASSTQGQPFRAFF.